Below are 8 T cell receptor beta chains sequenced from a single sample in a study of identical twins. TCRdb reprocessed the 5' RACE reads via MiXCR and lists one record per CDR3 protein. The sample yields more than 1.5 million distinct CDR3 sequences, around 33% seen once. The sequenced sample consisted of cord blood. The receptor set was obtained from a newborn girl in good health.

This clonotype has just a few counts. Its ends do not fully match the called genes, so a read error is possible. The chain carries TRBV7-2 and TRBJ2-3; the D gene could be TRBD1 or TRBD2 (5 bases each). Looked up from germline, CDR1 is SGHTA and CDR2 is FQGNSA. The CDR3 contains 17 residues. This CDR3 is CASSLFARGTRTHTQYF. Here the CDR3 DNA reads TGTGCCAGCAGCTTATTCGCTCGGGGCACTCGCACACATACGCAGTATTTT.

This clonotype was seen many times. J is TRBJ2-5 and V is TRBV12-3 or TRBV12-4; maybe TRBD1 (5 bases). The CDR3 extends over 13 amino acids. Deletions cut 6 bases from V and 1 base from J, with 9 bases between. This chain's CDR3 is CASSFQGQETQYF. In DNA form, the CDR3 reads TGTGCCAGCAGCTTCCAGGGCCAAGAGACCCAGTACTTC.

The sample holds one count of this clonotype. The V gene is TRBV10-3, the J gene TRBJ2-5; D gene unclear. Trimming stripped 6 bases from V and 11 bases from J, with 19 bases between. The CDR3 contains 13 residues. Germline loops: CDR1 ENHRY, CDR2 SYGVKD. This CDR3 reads CAIRGVPYGEQYF. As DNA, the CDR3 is TGTGCCATCAGGGGTGTACCATACGGTGAGCAGTACTTC.

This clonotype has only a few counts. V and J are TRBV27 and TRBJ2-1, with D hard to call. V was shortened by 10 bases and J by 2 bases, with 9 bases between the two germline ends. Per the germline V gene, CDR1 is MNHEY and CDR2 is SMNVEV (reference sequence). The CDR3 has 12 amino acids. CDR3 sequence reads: CATTSTYNEQFF. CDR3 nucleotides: TGTGCCACGACCAGTACCTACAATGAGCAGTTCTTC.

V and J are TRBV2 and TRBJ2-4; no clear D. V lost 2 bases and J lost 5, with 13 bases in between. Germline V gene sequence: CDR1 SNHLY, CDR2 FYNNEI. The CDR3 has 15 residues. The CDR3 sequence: CASSETVLVENIQYF. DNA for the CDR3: TGTGCCAGCAGTGAAACCGTTCTCGTCGAAAACATTCAGTACTTC.

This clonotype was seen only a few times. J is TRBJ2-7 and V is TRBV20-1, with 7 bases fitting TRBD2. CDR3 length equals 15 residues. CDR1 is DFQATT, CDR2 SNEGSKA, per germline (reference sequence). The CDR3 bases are TGCAGCCCTATTTTTAGCGGGCCGGAACCCTACGAGCAGTACTTC. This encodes CSPIFSGPEPYEQYF.

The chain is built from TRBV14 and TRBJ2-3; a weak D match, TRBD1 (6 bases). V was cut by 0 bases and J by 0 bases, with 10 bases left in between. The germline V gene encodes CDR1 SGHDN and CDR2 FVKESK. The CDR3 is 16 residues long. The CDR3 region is CASSQDGTLSTDTQYF. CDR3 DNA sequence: TGTGCCAGCAGCCAAGACGGGACACTTAGCACAGATACGCAGTATTTT.

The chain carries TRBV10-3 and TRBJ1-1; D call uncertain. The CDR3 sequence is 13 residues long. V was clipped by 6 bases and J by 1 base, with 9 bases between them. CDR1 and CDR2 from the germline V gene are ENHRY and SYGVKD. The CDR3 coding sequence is TGTGCCATCAGCCCCAGACAGAACACTGAAGCTTTCTTT. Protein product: CAISPRQNTEAFF.